This T cell receptor (beta chain) came from a study of Tregs in tolerant kidney transplant recipients. Study conclusions and caveats: No direct test of biological reproducibility was done here.

CDR1 is PRHDT and CDR2 is FYEKMQ in the germline V gene (reference sequence). This CDR3 is 15 amino acids long. V trimming: 5 bases; J trimming: 3 bases; junction bases outside the gene matches: 6. Worth noting for this clone: Its antigen remains unidentified.

The repertoire was sequenced with immunoSEQ multiplex PCR; TCRdb's copy has only in-frame clones and lacks some. The sample includes about 72,000 clones, roughly 92% of them seen just once. The sample consisted of CD8+ T cells from blood, taken before the transplant. The clonotype originates from a human donor who received a combined kidney and bone marrow transplant. V gene TRBV13 combines with J gene TRBJ2-7; TRBD2 matches at 11 bases. In DNA form, the CDR3 reads TGTGCCAGCAGCGTTAGGACTAGCGGGCACTACGAGCAGTACTTC. Amino acids: CASSVRTSGHYEQYF.